The T cell receptor (beta chain) under discussion was sequenced for a study of blood T cell repertoires in COVID-19. J was trimmed by 5 bases and V by 4 bases; bases with no gene match: 5. The CDR3 extends over 15 amino acids. Germline V gene sequence: CDR1 LGHDT, CDR2 YNNKEL (reference sequence). The table came from immunoSEQ multiplex PCR; TCRdb's copy has only in-frame clones and leaves some out. The repertoire holds about 240,000 clones, roughly 89% seen once, with 2.5% to 3% in the top ten. Recruitment covered about two dozen US areas and drew participants whose ages spanned roughly 18 to 95 years.

The V gene is TRBV3-1 (or the pseudogene TRBV3-2), the J gene TRBJ2-1; TRBD1 agrees at 10 bases. The receptor comes from a woman in her twenties or thirties with acute COVID-19. Sequencing was carried out using PBMCs or T cells enriched from blood (not recorded which). The CDR3, as DNA: TGTGCCAGCAGCCGCCGGGACAGGGGCGACAATGAGCAGTTCTTC. The encoded protein is CASSRRDRGDNEQFF.